Listed here are 29 T cell receptor beta chains from one sample, sequenced in a study of T-cell memory formation after mild COVID-19. TCRdb re-called the 5' RACE reads through MiXCR, storing one row per CDR3 protein. Of 80,000 to 90,000 distinct CDR3 sequences listed, about 23% are singletons. What was sequenced was PBMCs or a T cell subset sorted from them (not recorded which). Receptors were obtained from a man between 18 and 35 years old who had mild COVID-19 (a few samples of this study predate the infection). Cell type and time point are not known.

The CDR3 sequence is CASSSFGTLGMFF. Written as DNA, the CDR3 is TGTGCCAGCAGTTCATTCGGGACCCTCGGGATGTTCTTC. The chain joins TRBV27 to TRBJ2-1, with D possibly being TRBD1 or TRBD2 (5 bases each). V was trimmed by 4 bases and J by 15 bases, leaving 19 bases between them. The germline CDR1 and CDR2 sequences are MNHEY and SMNVEV (reference sequence). CDR3 length: 13 residues.

The sample holds a few counts of this clonotype. This chain connects TRBV20-1 to TRBJ1-5; 7 bases are a match to TRBD1. This CDR3 region has 11 residues. Germline CDR1 DFQATT, CDR2 SNEGSKA (reference sequence). Germline trimming cut 3 bases from V and 10 bases from J; bases unmatched to any gene: 3. The CDR3 nucleotides are TGCAGTGCTAGCAACAGGGGACCCCAGCATTTT. Protein product: CSASNRGPQHF.

DNA for the CDR3: TGTGCCAGCAGCTTACAGGGATCGGCCCAGTACTTC. As protein: CASSLQGSAQYF. V usage is TRBV7-9 and J usage is TRBJ2-5; possible D gene TRBD1, 5 bases. The V end lost 2 bases, the J end lost 9 bases, and 10 bases lay between the germline ends. CDR3 size: 12 residues. Germline-derived CDR1 and CDR2 are SEHNR and FQNEAQ (reference sequence).

V gene TRBV5-1 combines with J gene TRBJ2-7, with 10 bases that match TRBD1. The CDR3 is 16 residues long. V lost 4 bases to trimming and J lost 4 bases; unmatched junction nucleotides: 11. CDR1 is SGHRS and CDR2 is YFSETQ in the germline V gene. CDR3 in amino acids: CASSREPGQGLYEQYF. The CDR3 DNA sequence: TGCGCCAGCAGCCGAGAGCCGGGACAGGGGCTGTACGAGCAGTACTTC. The full variable domain, rest sourced from reference TRBV5-1 and TRBJ2-7, is KAGVTQTPRYLIKTRGQQVTLSCSPISGHRSVSWYQQTPGQGLQFLFEYFSETQRNKGNFPGRFSGRQFSNSRSEMNVSTLELGDSALYLCASSREPGQGLYEQYFGPGTRLTVT.

This clonotype was detected a few times. This chain uses TRBV4-1 with TRBJ1-1; D remains unclear. V lost 1 base and J 6 bases, leaving 9 bases between the germline ends. CDR3 length equals 13 residues. Per germline, CDR1 MGHRA and CDR2 YSYEKL. The CDR3 nucleotides read TGCGCCAGCAGCCAAGGACCTGGGTCTGAAGCTTTCTTT. Translated: CASSQGPGSEAFF.

V usage is TRBV19 and J usage is TRBJ2-1, with D hard to call. CDR1 is LNHDA, CDR2 SQIVND, per germline (reference sequence). The CDR3 is 16 residues long. Trimming removed 4 bases from V and 2 bases from J, with 15 bases in between. CDR3: CASSRLGASPYNEQFF. The CDR3, as DNA: TGTGCCAGTAGTAGGCTCGGAGCGAGCCCCTACAATGAGCAGTTCTTC.

This chain connects TRBV4-2 to TRBJ1-4, with unresolved D. Germline CDR1 is LGHNA and CDR2 is YNFKEQ. The length of the CDR3 is 13 residues. The V and J ends lost 0 bases and 8 bases respectively, with 7 bases between them. The CDR3 loop is CASSQDSREKLFF. The CDR3 DNA sequence: TGTGCCAGCAGCCAAGATTCTCGAGAAAAACTGTTTTTT.

The chain joins TRBV6-2 or TRBV6-3 to TRBJ2-2; D remains ambiguous. This CDR3 region has 14 residues. The germline V gene has CDR1 MNHEY and CDR2 SVGEGT. V lost 6 bases, J lost 4 bases, and 12 bases lay in between. CDR3 sequence reads: CASSPLITTGELFF. DNA for the CDR3: TGTGCCAGCAGCCCCCTGATAACCACCGGGGAGCTGTTTTTT.

The V gene is TRBV7-9, the J gene TRBJ2-1; D is undetermined. CDR1 and CDR2 (germline): SEHNR, FQNEAQ (reference sequence). V was cut by 5 bases and J by 7 bases, with 18 bases left in between. CDR3 length: 15 amino acids. The CDR3: CASSPWSDSENEQFF. The CDR3 nucleotides are TGTGCCAGCAGCCCCTGGTCCGATTCGGAGAATGAGCAGTTCTTC.

This clonotype has more than one count but fewer than ten. J is TRBJ1-2 and V is TRBV12-3 or TRBV12-4; D remains unclear. The CDR3 has 11 residues. V lost 1 base and J 6 bases, leaving 3 bases between the germline ends. CDR3 DNA: TGTGCCAGCAGTTTAGGGGATGGCTACACCTTC. Translated, it gives CASSLGDGYTF.

CDR3 nucleotide sequence: TGTGCCTGGAGGTCGGGTGAGGCAACTAATGAAAAACTGTTTTTT. Protein sequence: CAWRSGEATNEKLFF. The rearrangement links TRBV30 to TRBJ1-4; no clear D. The V gene lost 3 bases and the J gene lost 0 bases, with 11 bases spanning the gap. The CDR3 totals 15 residues. Germline V gives CDR1 GTSNPN, CDR2 SVGIG (reference sequence).

This clonotype has a handful of counts. J is TRBJ2-2 and V is TRBV29-1, with D unclear. The CDR3 runs 14 residues. Trimming removed 4 bases from V and 3 bases from J, with 12 bases in between. CDR1 SQVTM and CDR2 ANQGSEA come from the germline V gene. DNA of the CDR3: TGCAGCGTTGCCGCGCGGCTGTACACCGGGGAGCTGTTTTTT. Translating it yields CSVAARLYTGELFF.

A word on this clonotype: Mismatch with germline at one junction end may stem from a read error. The CDR3 DNA sequence: TGCAGCGTTGAAGTCGGGACAGGGGGAGAGCGATTT. This gives the protein CSVEVGTGGERF. The rearrangement joins TRBV29-1 to TRBJ1-4, with 11 bases identical to TRBD1. Germline CDR1 is SQVTM and CDR2 is ANQGSEA. This CDR3 has 12 amino acids.

This clonotype was found a few times. J is TRBJ2-7 and V is TRBV7-9; no reliable D call. The CDR3 loop spans 13 amino acids. Germline CDR1 is SEHNR and CDR2 is FQNEAQ (reference sequence). V lost 5 bases and J 4 bases, leaving 12 bases between the germline ends. CDR3 bases: TGTGCCAGCAGCGGGTCGCCCGGGTACGAGCAGTACGTC. Protein: CASSGSPGYEQYV.

The V gene is TRBV4-1, the J gene TRBJ1-1; D is possibly TRBD1 (6 bases). Germline assignment: CDR1 MGHRA and CDR2 YSYEKL. The ends were cut back, 0 bases at V and 6 bases at J, with 11 bases in the middle. The length of the CDR3 is 14 residues. The CDR3 protein is CASSQEGQTPEAFF. CDR3 nucleotides: TGCGCCAGCAGCCAAGAAGGACAGACCCCTGAAGCTTTCTTT.

This clonotype rates as medium-sized. This rearrangement joins TRBV20-1 to TRBJ2-5; 9 nucleotides align to TRBD2. The CDR3 length is 16 residues. Germline values: CDR1 DFQATT, CDR2 SNEGSKA (reference sequence). J was trimmed by 1 base and V by 1 base; bases with no gene match: 7. The CDR3 sequence: CSARGGLAGSQETQYF. The CDR3 DNA follows: TGCAGTGCTAGAGGGGGGCTAGCGGGGAGCCAAGAGACCCAGTACTTC.

This clonotype was counted at least ten times. This chain joins TRBV6-1 and TRBJ2-1, with TRBD2 matching over 9 bases. This CDR3 is 16 amino acids long. The germline gives CDR1 MNHNS, CDR2 SASEGT. V was pared by 3 bases and J by 8 bases, with 11 bases of the junction left unmatched. The CDR3 protein is CASSDPGAGGQDEQFF. The CDR3 DNA follows: TGTGCCAGCAGTGACCCAGGTGCGGGGGGGCAAGATGAGCAGTTCTTC.

The chain combines TRBV28 with TRBJ1-1, with 8 bases lining up with TRBD1. Germline V gene data show CDR1 as MDHEN and CDR2 as SYDVKM. The length of the CDR3 is 14 residues. The junction had 5 bases not matched to a gene; V was cut back by 5 bases and J by 3 bases. The CDR3 reads CASSLTGVDTEAFF. CDR3 DNA: TGTGCCAGCAGTCTGACAGGGGTCGACACTGAAGCTTTCTTT.

Ten or more counts support this clonotype. The V and J genes are TRBV15 and TRBJ2-4, with 7 bases lining up with TRBD2. The junction had 14 bases not matched to a gene; V was cut back by 0 bases and J by 0 bases. The CDR3 has 20 amino acids. CDR1 and CDR2 from the germline V gene are LNHNV and YYDKDF (reference sequence). For the CDR3, the DNA is TGTGCCACCAGCAGAGAGAGCCGGGGGGTCCCGACCGTAGCCAAAAACATTCAGTACTTC. Translated, it gives CATSRESRGVPTVAKNIQYF.

This clonotype has a handful of counts. The chain uses TRBV5-5 and TRBJ1-6; weak D call: TRBD1 (6 bases). Germline V gives CDR1 SGHKS, CDR2 YYEKEE (reference sequence). CDR3 size: 14 residues. Trimming removed 0 bases at V and 5 bases at J, with 6 bases between. The CDR3 sequence: CASSLGGHNSPLHF. CDR3 bases: TGTGCCAGCAGCTTGGGGGGGCATAATTCACCCCTCCACTTT.

The chain links TRBV15 to TRBJ1-5, with 7 bases matching TRBD1. The junction had 6 bases not matched to a gene; V was cut back by 8 bases and J by 2 bases. CDR3 length: 14 residues. CDR1 and CDR2 from the germline V gene are LNHNV and YYDKDF (reference sequence). CDR3 in amino acids: CATGTAHGNQPQHF. CDR3 nucleotides: TGTGCCACCGGGACAGCTCATGGCAATCAGCCCCAGCATTTT.

This chain links TRBV12-3 or TRBV12-4 with TRBJ2-1; weak D call: TRBD1 (5 bases). The CDR3 covers 14 residues. The V end was cut by 4 bases, the J end by 3 bases, with 10 bases between. The DNA for the CDR3 is TGTGCCAGCAGTTCAGGGTCCCGCTACAATGAGCAGTTCTTC. This encodes CASSSGSRYNEQFF.

V usage is TRBV7-9 and J usage is TRBJ2-1, with 9 bases matching TRBD2. There are 16 residues in the CDR3. Trimming removed 2 bases from V and 3 bases from J; junction bases left unmatched: 5. CDR1 is SEHNR, CDR2 FQNEAQ, per germline (reference sequence). The CDR3 region has the DNA TGTGCCAGCAGCTTATGGCTAGCGGGGTTCTACAATGAGCAGTTCTTC. It codes for CASSLWLAGFYNEQFF.

The chain employs TRBV4-1 and TRBJ1-1; a possible D gene is TRBD1 (5 bases). The CDR3 is 14 residues long. V lost 2 bases and J 8 bases, leaving 15 bases between the germline ends. Germline V CDR1 and CDR2: MGHRA, YSYEKL. CDR3 in DNA: TGCGCCAGCAGCCAACCCCTAGGGCAGGGAGAAGCTTTCTTT. The encoded protein is CASSQPLGQGEAFF.

This chain joins TRBV5-5 and TRBJ1-4; D unclear. Germline V lookup: CDR1 SGHKS, CDR2 YYEKEE (reference sequence). The CDR3 totals 15 residues. The V and J ends lost 2 bases and 8 bases respectively, with 16 bases between them. In nucleotides, the CDR3 is TGTGCCAGCAGCTTTTCTAGTCGCTATCGGGAAAAACTGTTTTTT. Translated: CASSFSSRYREKLFF.

This chain connects TRBV3-1 to TRBJ1-2; 9 bases are shared with TRBD1. Germline V gene lookup returns CDR1 LGHDT and CDR2 YNNKEL (reference sequence). The V segment lost 2 bases and the J segment 4 bases; nucleotides outside the gene matches: 8. The CDR3 runs 16 residues. CDR3 sequence reads: CASSQKKGQGLYGYTF. The CDR3 DNA is TGTGCCAGCAGCCAAAAAAAGGGACAGGGCCTCTATGGCTACACCTTC.

This clonotype was observed a few times. V is TRBV7-2 and J is TRBJ2-7; D remains unclear. The CDR3 sequence is 12 residues long. V lost 5 bases and J lost 3, with 8 bases in between. CDR1 and CDR2 (germline): SGHTA, FQGNSA. CDR3 nucleotide sequence: TGTGCCAGCAGCGGCCTGAGCTACGAGCAGTACTTC. Translated, it gives CASSGLSYEQYF.

V usage is TRBV14 and J usage is TRBJ2-3; D not resolved. Germline V gene lookup returns CDR1 SGHDN and CDR2 FVKESK. Trimming took off 11 bases at V and 9 bases at J, with 21 bases between the two ends. The CDR3 spans 13 residues. The CDR3 bases are TGTGCCTCCGCAACCCTTGGTGGTCCCACGCAGTATTTT. Its protein product is CASATLGGPTQYF. Combining the CDR3 with reference TRBV14 and TRBJ2-3 gives the whole variable domain EAGVTQFPSHSVIEKGQTVTLRCDPISGHDNLYWYRRVMGKEIKFLLHFVKESKQDESGMPNNRFLAERTGGTYSTLKVQPAELEDSGVYFCASATLGGPTQYFGPGTRLTVL.

This clonotype turned up a few times. The rearrangement joins TRBV7-9 to TRBJ2-2; tentative D call: TRBD1 (5 bases). CDR1 SEHNR and CDR2 FQNEAQ come from the germline V gene (reference sequence). CDR3 length: 17 amino acids. Trimming removed 5 bases from V and 6 bases from J, with 22 bases in between. CDR3 region: CASSQLGQGYYSGELFF. CDR3 bases: TGTGCCAGCAGCCAGCTGGGGCAGGGTTACTATTCCGGGGAGCTGTTTTTT.